A selection of T cell receptor beta chains follows, all from one sample in a study of vaccination and CD4 T cells after COVID-19. TCRdb passed the PCR reads through MiXCR, listing each CDR3 protein once. Of roughly 19,000 distinct CDR3 sequences detected, roughly 60% appear once; the ten largest clones hold 6% to 8%. Their target antigens are unknown. This specimen consisted of CD4+ T cells from blood, cultured in vitro, obtained before SARS-CoV-2 vaccination. These receptors were taken from a human donor who had recovered from COVID-19. Both conserved end residues are part of each CDR3. Each record gives: J gene, clone size, D gene, V gene, CDR3 protein, CDR3 DNA. D genes are given only for firm matches. Clone size is given for some rows only: seen once, a few or many times, or a class if the clone is expanded.

J: TRBJ1-6
size: NA
D: NA
V: TRBV5-4
CDR3: CASRTDYNSPLHF
DNA: TGTGCCAGCAGGACGGACTATAATTCACCCCTCCACTTT

J: TRBJ2-6
size: few
D: NA
V: TRBV27
CDR3: CASSFRGAQGANVLTF
DNA: TGTGCCAGCAGTTTCAGGGGGGCGCAAGGGGCCAACGTCCTGACTTTC

J: TRBJ2-5
size: NA
D: NA
V: TRBV15
CDR3: CATSGGRVQETQYF
DNA: TGTGCCACCAGCGGAGGTCGAGTCCAAGAGACCCAGTACTTC

J: TRBJ1-2
size: NA
D: NA
V: TRBV28
CDR3: CASRSTGPMGPYTF
DNA: TGTGCCAGCAGATCCACAGGGCCGATGGGCCCCTACACCTTC

J: TRBJ2-5
size: NA
D: TRBD1
V: TRBV2
CDR3: CASSWARGTETQYF
DNA: TGTGCCAGCAGTTGGGCCAGGGGGACAGAGACCCAGTACTTC

J: TRBJ1-5
size: NA
D: NA
V: TRBV30
CDR3: CAWRSGGSNQPQHF
DNA: TGTGCCTGGCGCTCAGGCGGGAGCAATCAGCCCCAGCATTTT

J: TRBJ1-2
size: NA
D: NA
V: TRBV7-4
CDR3: CASSTQTGDYGYTF
DNA: TGTGCCAGCAGCACACAGACAGGCGACTATGGCTACACCTTC

J: TRBJ2-7
size: NA
D: NA
V: TRBV6-1
CDR3: CASSTDFYEQYF
DNA: TGTGCCAGCAGCACAGACTTCTACGAGCAGTACTTC

J: TRBJ1-5
size: NA
D: NA
V: TRBV20-1
CDR3: CSARGRGTSNQPQHF
DNA: TGCAGTGCTAGGGGGAGAGGGACCAGCAATCAGCCCCAGCATTTT

J: TRBJ1-5
size: few
D: NA
V: TRBV6-2/TRBV6-3
CDR3: CASSLEGRPKRPQHF
DNA: TGTGCCAGCAGTTTAGAGGGACGACCCAAACGGCCCCAGCATTTT

J: TRBJ1-2
size: NA
D: NA
V: TRBV7-8
CDR3: CASSFRTERGNGYTF
DNA: TGTGCCAGCAGCTTCCGGACGGAAAGGGGAAATGGCTACACCTTC

J: TRBJ1-2
size: NA
D: NA
V: TRBV20-1
CDR3: CSARGNRNYGYTF
DNA: TGCAGTGCTAGAGGGAACCGTAACTATGGCTACACCTTC

J: TRBJ2-6
size: NA
D: TRBD1
V: TRBV6-1
CDR3: CASRITGQGANVLTF
DNA: TGTGCCAGCAGGATAACGGGACAGGGGGCCAACGTCCTGACTTTC

J: TRBJ2-3
size: NA
D: TRBD2
V: TRBV27
CDR3: CASSFASGRAADTQYF
DNA: TGTGCCAGCAGTTTTGCTAGCGGGAGGGCCGCAGATACGCAGTATTTT

J: TRBJ2-5
size: few
D: NA
V: TRBV20-1
CDR3: CSARASEETQYF
DNA: TGCAGTGCTAGAGCTAGCGAAGAGACCCAGTACTTC

J: TRBJ1-6
size: few
D: NA
V: TRBV12-3/TRBV12-4
CDR3: CASSQGDSPLHF
DNA: TGTGCCAGCAGCCAAGGGGATTCACCCCTCCACTTT

J: TRBJ1-4
size: NA
D: NA
V: TRBV7-2
CDR3: CASTGDSGEKLFF
DNA: TGTGCCAGCACAGGGGACTCGGGAGAAAAACTGTTTTTT

J: TRBJ1-2
size: NA
D: NA
V: TRBV6-1
CDR3: CASVLGFEQGYYTF
DNA: TGTGCCAGCGTCCTCGGTTTTGAACAGGGATACTACACCTTC

J: TRBJ2-7
size: few
D: NA
V: TRBV20-1
CDR3: CSARQSYEQYF
DNA: TGCAGTGCTAGGCAGAGTTACGAGCAGTACTTC

J: TRBJ2-7
size: NA
D: NA
V: TRBV18
CDR3: CASSPPSAREQYF
DNA: TGTGCCAGCTCACCCCCGTCAGCTCGCGAGCAGTACTTC

J: TRBJ2-1
size: few
D: TRBD2
V: TRBV10-3
CDR3: CAIMAGAGNSNEQFF
DNA: TGTGCCATCATGGCGGGAGCGGGCAATTCTAATGAGCAGTTCTTC

J: TRBJ1-5
size: few
D: NA
V: TRBV20-1
CDR3: CSASRSASQPQHF
DNA: TGCAGTGCTAGCAGGAGCGCATCACAGCCCCAGCATTTT

J: TRBJ1-2
size: few
D: NA
V: TRBV21-1
CDR3: CASSSKTGTPANYGYTF
DNA: TGTGCCAGCAGCAGTAAAACCGGGACACCTGCTAACTATGGCTACACCTTC

J: TRBJ2-1
size: once
D: TRBD2
V: TRBV25-1
CDR3: CASSLLWATSQTSGNEQFF
DNA: TGTGCCAGCAGTCTTCTATGGGCTACTTCACAAACTAGCGGCAATGAGCAGTTCTTC

J: TRBJ1-1
size: NA
D: NA
V: TRBV19
CDR3: CASSIDRENEAFF
DNA: TGTGCCAGTAGTATAGATCGGGAGAATGAAGCTTTCTTT

J: TRBJ2-7
size: NA
D: TRBD2
V: TRBV7-6
CDR3: CASSLGTSGREYF
DNA: TGTGCCAGCAGCTTAGGGACTAGCGGGAGAGAATACTTC

J: TRBJ1-5
size: NA
D: TRBD1
V: TRBV19
CDR3: CASSPDRGNQPQHF
DNA: TGTGCCAGTAGTCCGGACAGGGGCAATCAGCCCCAGCATTTT

J: TRBJ2-1
size: NA
D: NA
V: TRBV2
CDR3: CASSEGPYNEQFF
DNA: TGTGCCAGCAGTGAAGGGCCTTACAATGAGCAGTTCTTC

J: TRBJ2-3
size: NA
D: NA
V: TRBV5-4
CDR3: CAIKAAGGPTDTQYF
DNA: TGTGCCATCAAAGCCGCGGGCGGGCCAACAGATACGCAGTATTTT